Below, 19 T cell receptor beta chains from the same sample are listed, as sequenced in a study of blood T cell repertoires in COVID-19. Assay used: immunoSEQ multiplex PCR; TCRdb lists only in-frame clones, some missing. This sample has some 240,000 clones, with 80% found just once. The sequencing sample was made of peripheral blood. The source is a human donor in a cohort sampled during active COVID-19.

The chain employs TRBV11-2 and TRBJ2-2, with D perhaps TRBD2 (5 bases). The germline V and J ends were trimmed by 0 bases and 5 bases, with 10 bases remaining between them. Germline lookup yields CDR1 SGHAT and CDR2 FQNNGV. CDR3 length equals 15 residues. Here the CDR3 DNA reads TGTGCCAGCAGCTTAGACGGGGTAGTAACCGGGGAGCTGTTTTTT. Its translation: CASSLDGVVTGELFF.

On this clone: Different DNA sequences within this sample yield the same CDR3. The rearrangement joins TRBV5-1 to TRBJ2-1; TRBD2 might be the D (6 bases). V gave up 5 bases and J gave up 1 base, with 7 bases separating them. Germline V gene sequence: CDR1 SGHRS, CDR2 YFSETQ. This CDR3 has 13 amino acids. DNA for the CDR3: TGCGCCAGCAGGGGGGGTTCCTACAATGAGCAGTTCTTC. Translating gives CASRGGSYNEQFF.

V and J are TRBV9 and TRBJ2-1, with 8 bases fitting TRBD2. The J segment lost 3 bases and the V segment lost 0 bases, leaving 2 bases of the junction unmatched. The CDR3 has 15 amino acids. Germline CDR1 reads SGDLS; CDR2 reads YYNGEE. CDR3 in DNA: TGTGCCAGCAGCGTAGTGGCGGGGGGCTACAATGAGCAGTTCTTC. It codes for CASSVVAGGYNEQFF.

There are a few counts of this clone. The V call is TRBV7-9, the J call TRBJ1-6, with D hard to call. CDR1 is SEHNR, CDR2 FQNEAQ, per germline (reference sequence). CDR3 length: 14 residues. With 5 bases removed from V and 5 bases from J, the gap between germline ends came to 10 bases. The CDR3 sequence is CASSPPTDNSPLHF. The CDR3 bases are TGTGCCAGCAGCCCTCCCACAGATAATTCACCCCTCCACTTT.

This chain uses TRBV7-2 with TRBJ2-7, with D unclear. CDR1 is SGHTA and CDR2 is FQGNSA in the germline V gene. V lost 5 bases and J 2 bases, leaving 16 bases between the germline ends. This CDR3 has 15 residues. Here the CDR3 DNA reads TGTGCCAGCAGCCCATCGTACAGAATCACCTACGAGCAGTACTTC. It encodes CASSPSYRITYEQYF.

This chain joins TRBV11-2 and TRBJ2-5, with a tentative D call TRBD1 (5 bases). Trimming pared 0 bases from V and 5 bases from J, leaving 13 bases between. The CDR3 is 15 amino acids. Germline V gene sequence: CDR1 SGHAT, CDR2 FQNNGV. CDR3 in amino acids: CASSLDRQGWETQYF. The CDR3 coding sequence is TGTGCCAGCAGCTTAGATCGTCAGGGCTGGGAGACCCAGTACTTC.

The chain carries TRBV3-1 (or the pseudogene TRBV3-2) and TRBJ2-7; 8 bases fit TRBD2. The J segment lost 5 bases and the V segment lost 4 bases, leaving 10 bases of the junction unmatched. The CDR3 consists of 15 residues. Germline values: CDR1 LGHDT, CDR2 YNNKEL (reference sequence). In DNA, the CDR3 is TGTGCCAGCAGCCGTGACGTAGCGGGGTCGAACGAGCAGTACTTC. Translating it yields CASSRDVAGSNEQYF.

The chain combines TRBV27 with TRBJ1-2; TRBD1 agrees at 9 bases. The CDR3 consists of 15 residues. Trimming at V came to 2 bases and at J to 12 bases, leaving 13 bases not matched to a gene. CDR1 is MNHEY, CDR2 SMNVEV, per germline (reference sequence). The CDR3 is CASSLGRPGQGFHTF. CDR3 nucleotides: TGTGCCAGCAGTTTAGGACGGCCGGGACAGGGATTCCACACCTTC.

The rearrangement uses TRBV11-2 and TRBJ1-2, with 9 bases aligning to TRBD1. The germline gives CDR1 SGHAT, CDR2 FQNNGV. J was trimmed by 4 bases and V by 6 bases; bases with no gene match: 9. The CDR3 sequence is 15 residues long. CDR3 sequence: CASSRTGQGTYGYTF. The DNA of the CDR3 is TGTGCCAGCAGTCGAACGGGACAGGGAACCTATGGCTACACCTTC.

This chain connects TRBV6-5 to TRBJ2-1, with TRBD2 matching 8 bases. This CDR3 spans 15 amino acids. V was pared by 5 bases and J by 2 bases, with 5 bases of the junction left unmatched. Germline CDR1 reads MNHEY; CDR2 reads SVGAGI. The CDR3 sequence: CASSISGATYNEQFF. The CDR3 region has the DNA TGTGCCAGCAGTATTAGCGGGGCAACCTACAATGAGCAGTTCTTC.

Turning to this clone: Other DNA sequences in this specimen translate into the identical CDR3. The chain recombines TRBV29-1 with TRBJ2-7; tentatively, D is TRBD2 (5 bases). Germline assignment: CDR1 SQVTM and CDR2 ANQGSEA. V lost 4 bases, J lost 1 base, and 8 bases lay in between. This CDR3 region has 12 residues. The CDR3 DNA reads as TGCAGCGTTGGGGAGAGATCCTACGAGCAGTACTTC. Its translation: CSVGERSYEQYF.

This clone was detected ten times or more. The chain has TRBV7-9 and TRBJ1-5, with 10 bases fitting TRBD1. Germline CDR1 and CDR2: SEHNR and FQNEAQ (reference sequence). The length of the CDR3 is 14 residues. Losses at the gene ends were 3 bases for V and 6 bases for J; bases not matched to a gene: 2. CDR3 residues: CASSLTGGGQPQHF. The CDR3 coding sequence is TGTGCCAGCAGCTTGACAGGGGGCGGTCAGCCCCAGCATTTT.

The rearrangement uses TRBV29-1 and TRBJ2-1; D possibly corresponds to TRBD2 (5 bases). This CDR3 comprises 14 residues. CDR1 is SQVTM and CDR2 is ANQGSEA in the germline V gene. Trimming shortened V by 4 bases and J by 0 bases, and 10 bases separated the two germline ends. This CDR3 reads CSVVGGFSYNEQFF. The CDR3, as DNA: TGCAGCGTTGTGGGCGGGTTCTCCTACAATGAGCAGTTCTTC.

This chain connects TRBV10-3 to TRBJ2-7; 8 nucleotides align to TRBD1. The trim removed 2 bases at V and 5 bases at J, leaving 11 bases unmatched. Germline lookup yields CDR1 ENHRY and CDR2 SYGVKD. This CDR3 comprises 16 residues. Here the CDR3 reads CAISEPRGRGRDEQYF. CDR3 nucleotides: TGTGCCATCAGTGAGCCGAGGGGCAGGGGGCGAGACGAGCAGTACTTC.

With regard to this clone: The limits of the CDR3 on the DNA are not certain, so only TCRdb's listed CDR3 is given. This CDR3 reads CASSFGRGTFF. The V call is TRBV6-4, the J call TRBJ1-1. Germline CDR1 is MRHNA and CDR2 is SNTAGT. The CDR3 spans 11 residues, counting both ends.

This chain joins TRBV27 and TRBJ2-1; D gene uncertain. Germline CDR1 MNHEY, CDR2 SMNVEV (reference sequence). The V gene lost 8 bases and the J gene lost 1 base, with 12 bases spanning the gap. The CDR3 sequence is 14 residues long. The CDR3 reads CASRVSASYNEQFF. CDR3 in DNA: TGTGCCAGCCGGGTGAGTGCGTCCTACAATGAGCAGTTCTTC.

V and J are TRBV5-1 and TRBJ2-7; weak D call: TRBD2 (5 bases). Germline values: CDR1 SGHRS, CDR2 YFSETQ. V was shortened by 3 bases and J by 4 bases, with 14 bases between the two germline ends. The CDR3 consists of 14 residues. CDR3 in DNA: TGCGCCAGCAGCTATCCGGGAAGTCAGTACGAGCAGTACTTC. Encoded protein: CASSYPGSQYEQYF. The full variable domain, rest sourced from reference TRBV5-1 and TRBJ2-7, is KAGVTQTPRYLIKTRGQQVTLSCSPISGHRSVSWYQQTPGQGLQFLFEYFSETQRNKGNFPGRFSGRQFSNSRSEMNVSTLELGDSALYLCASSYPGSQYEQYFGPGTRLTVT.

The chain's CDR3 is CASSFGITDTQYF. The DNA of the CDR3 is TGTGCCAGCAGCTTCGGGATCACAGATACGCAGTATTTT. The chain recombines TRBV7-2 with TRBJ2-3; tentatively, D is TRBD2 (5 bases). CDR3 length: 13 amino acids. Germline CDR1 SGHTA, CDR2 FQGNSA. V was clipped by 3 bases and J by 2 bases, with 6 bases between them. The full variable domain, in which reference TRBV7-2 and TRBJ2-3 provide the parts outside the CDR3, is GAGVSQSPSNKVTEKGKDVELRCDPISGHTALYWYRQSLGQGLEFLIYFQGNSAPDKSGLPSDRFSAERTGGSVSTLTIQRTQQEDSAVYLCASSFGITDTQYFGPGTRLTVL.

This CDR3 reads CASRGGGGLTAFF. CDR3 nucleotides: TGTGCCAGCAGGGGGGGAGGCGGGCTTACGGCTTTCTTT. This sequence joins TRBV28 and TRBJ1-1; TRBD1 might be the D (5 bases). The CDR3 totals 13 residues. CDR1 MDHEN and CDR2 SYDVKM come from the germline V gene. V dropped 6 bases and J dropped 11 bases, with 19 bases sitting between them.